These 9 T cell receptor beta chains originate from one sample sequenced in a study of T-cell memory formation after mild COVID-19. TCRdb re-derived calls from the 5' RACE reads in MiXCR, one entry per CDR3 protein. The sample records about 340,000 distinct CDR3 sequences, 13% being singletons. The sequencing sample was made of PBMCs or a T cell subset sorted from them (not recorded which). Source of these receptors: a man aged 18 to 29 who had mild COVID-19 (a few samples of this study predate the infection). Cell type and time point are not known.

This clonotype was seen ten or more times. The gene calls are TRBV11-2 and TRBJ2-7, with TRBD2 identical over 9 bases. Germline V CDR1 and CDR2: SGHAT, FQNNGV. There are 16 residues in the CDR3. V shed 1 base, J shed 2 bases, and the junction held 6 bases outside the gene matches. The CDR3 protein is CASSLGALAGPYEQYF. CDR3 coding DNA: TGTGCCAGCAGCTTAGGGGCGCTAGCGGGGCCCTACGAGCAGTACTTC.

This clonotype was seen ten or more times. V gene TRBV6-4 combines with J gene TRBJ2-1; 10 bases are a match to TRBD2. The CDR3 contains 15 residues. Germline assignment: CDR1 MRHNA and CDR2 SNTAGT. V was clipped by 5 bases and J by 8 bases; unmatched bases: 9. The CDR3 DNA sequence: TGTGCCAGCAGTAAAAGCGGGGGGGCAATGGATGAGCAGTTCTTC. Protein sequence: CASSKSGGAMDEQFF.

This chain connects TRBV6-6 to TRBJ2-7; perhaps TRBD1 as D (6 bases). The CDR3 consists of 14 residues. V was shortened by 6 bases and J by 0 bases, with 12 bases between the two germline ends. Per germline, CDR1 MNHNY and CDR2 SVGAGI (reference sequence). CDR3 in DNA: TGTGCCAGCAGCCAAAGGGACACCTCCTACGAGCAGTACGTC. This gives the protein CASSQRDTSYEQYV.

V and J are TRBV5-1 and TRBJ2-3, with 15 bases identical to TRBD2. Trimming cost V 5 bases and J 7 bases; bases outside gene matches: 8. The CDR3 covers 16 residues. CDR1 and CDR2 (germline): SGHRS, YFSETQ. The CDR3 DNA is TGCGCCAGCAGGGAAGGGACTAGCGGGGGGCAAAATACGCAGTATTTT. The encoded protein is CASREGTSGGQNTQYF.

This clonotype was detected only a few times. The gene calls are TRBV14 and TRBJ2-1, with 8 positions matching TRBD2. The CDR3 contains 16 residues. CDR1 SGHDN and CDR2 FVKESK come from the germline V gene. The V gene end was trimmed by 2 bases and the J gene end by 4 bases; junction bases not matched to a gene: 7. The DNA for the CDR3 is TGTGCCAGCAGCCAATACGGGGGGGCGACATACAATGAGCAGTTCTTC. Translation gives CASSQYGGATYNEQFF.

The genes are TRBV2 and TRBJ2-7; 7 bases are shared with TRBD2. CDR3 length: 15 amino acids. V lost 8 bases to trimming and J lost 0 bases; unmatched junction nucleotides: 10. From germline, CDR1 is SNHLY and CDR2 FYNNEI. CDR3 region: CASFGLQRDSYEQYF. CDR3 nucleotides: TGTGCCAGCTTTGGGTTGCAGCGGGACTCCTACGAGCAGTACTTC.

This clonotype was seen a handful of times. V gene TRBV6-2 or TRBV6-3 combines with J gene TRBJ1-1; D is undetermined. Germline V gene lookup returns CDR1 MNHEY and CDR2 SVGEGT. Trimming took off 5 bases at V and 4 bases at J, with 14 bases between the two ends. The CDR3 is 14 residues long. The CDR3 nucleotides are TGTGCCAGCAGTGGTCTCGGAGGGTCCACTGAAGCTTTCTTT. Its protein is CASSGLGGSTEAFF.

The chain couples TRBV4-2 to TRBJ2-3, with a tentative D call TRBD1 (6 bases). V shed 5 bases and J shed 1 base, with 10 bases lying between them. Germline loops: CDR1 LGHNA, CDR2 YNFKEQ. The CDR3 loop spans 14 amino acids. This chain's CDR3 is CASSLRTGTDTQYF. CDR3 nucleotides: TGTGCCAGCAGCTTACGGACAGGCACAGATACGCAGTATTTT.

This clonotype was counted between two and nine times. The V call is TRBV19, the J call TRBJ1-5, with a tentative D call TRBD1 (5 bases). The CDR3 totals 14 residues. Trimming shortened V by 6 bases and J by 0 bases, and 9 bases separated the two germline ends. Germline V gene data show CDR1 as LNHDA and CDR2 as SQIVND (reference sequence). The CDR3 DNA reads TGTGCCAGTAGGGACAAGTATAGCAATCAGCCCCAGCATTTT. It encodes CASRDKYSNQPQHF.